These T cell receptor beta chains were read from a single sample in a study of blood T cell repertoires in COVID-19. The method was immunoSEQ multiplex PCR; TCRdb's version includes in-frame clones alone and lacks a portion of them. The data hold about 240,000 clones, with 83% observed a single time. The specimen sequenced was peripheral blood. These receptors originate from a human donor in a cohort sampled during active COVID-19. The CDR3 runs from the conserved cysteine through the conserved F or W. The D gene is left open where the match is weak. Rows may omit the clone size; those that give it use once, few, many or a size class.

size: .
V: TRBV27
J: TRBJ2-7
D: TRBD1
CDR3: CASSLSRDSTYEQYF
DNA: TGTGCCAGCAGTTTATCCCGGGACAGCACCTACGAGCAGTACTTC

size: .
V: TRBV2
J: TRBJ1-1
D: .
CDR3: CASSEAPQRNGNTEAFF
DNA: TGTGCCAGCAGTGAAGCACCACAGCGGAATGGGAACACTGAAGCTTTCTTT

size: .
V: TRBV7-3
J: TRBJ2-7
D: TRBD1
CDR3: CASSSSGGYEQYF
DNA: TGTGCCAGCAGCTCCTCAGGGGGCTACGAGCAGTACTTC

size: .
V: TRBV27
J: TRBJ1-2
D: .
CDR3: CASSLRGMNYGYTF
DNA: TGTGCCAGCAGTCTCCGGGGGATGAACTATGGCTACACCTTC

size: .
V: TRBV24-1
J: TRBJ2-7
D: TRBD1
CDR3: CATSEPKRSGTAKYEQYF
DNA: TGTGCCACCAGTGAGCCAAAGAGATCCGGGACAGCAAAGTACGAGCAGTACTTC

size: .
V: TRBV5-5
J: TRBJ2-3
D: .
CDR3: CASSLSGVSTDTQYF
DNA: TGTGCCAGCAGCTTATCGGGGGTTAGCACAGATACGCAGTATTTT

size: .
V: TRBV30
J: TRBJ2-7
D: TRBD1
CDR3: CAWSETGANSYEQYF
DNA: TGTGCCTGGAGCGAAACAGGGGCTAACTCCTACGAGCAGTACTTC

size: .
V: TRBV30
J: TRBJ1-3
D: TRBD1
CDR3: CAWSVRDRAEGNTIYF
DNA: TGTGCCTGGAGTGTACGGGACAGGGCGGAAGGAAACACCATATATTTT

size: .
V: TRBV7-9
J: TRBJ2-3
D: .
CDR3: CASSRSTDTQYF
DNA: TGTGCCAGCAGTCGTAGCACAGATACGCAGTATTTT

size: .
V: TRBV18
J: TRBJ1-1
D: .
CDR3: CASSPLGGEAFF
DNA: TGTGCCAGCTCACCGCTGGGGGGTGAAGCTTTCTTT

size: .
V: TRBV25-1
J: TRBJ2-2
D: .
CDR3: CASSPDTGELFF
DNA: TGTGCCAGCAGTCCCGACACCGGGGAGCTGTTTTTT

size: few
V: TRBV28
J: TRBJ1-1
D: .
CDR3: CASRLGSTEAFF
DNA: TGTGCCAGCAGGTTAGGGAGCACTGAAGCTTTCTTT

size: few
V: TRBV30
J: TRBJ1-6
D: .
CDR3: CAWRTDSHSPLHF
DNA: TGTGCCTGGAGGACGGACAGTCATTCACCCCTCCACTTT